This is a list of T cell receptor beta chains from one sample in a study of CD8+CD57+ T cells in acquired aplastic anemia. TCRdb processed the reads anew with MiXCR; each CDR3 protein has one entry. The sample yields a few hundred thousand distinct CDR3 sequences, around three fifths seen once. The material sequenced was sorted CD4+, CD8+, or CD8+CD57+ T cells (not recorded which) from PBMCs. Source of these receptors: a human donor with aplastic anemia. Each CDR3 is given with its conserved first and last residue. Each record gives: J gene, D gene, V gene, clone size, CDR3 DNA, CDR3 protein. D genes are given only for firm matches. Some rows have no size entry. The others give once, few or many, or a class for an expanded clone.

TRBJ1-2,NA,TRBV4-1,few,TGCGCCAGCAGTACGGGGTCATGGGGCTACACCTTC,CASSTGSWGYTF
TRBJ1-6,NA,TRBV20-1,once,TGCAGTGCTCGCCCGGGACAAGAAATGAATAATTCACCCCTCCACTTT,CSARPGQEMNNSPLHF
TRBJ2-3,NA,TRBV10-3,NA,TGTGCCATCAGTGGGGATGATACGCAGTATTTT,CAISGDDTQYF
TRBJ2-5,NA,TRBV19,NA,TGTGCCAGTAGTACGGGACTCGGGAGAGAGACCCAGTACTTC,CASSTGLGRETQYF
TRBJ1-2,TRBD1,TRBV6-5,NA,TGTGCCAGCAGTCCATGGGAGTGGACCCTGGGCAGGGGGCTTCTTAGTGGCTACACCTTC,CASSPWEWTLGRGLLSGYTF
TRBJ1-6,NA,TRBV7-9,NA,TGTGCCAACGGGCCCAGTACCTATAATTCACCCCTCCACTTT,CANGPSTYNSPLHF
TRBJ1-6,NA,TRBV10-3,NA,TGTGCCATCAGTGAGAGGGGTAATTCACCCCTCCACTTT,CAISERGNSPLHF
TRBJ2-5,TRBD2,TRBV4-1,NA,TGCGCCAGCAGCCGACTAGCGGGGCGACAAGAGACCCAGTACTTC,CASSRLAGRQETQYF
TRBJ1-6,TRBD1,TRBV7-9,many,TGTGCCAGCAGCGGAACAGGGGATTCACCCCTCCACTTT,CASSGTGDSPLHF
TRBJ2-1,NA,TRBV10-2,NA,TGCGCCAGCAGTGGGGGGCCCCACAATGAGCAGTTCTTC,CASSGGPHNEQFF
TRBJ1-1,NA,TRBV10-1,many,TGCGCCAGCAGTGACGAAAAAAACACTGAAGCTTTCTTT,CASSDEKNTEAFF
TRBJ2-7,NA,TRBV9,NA,TGTGCCAGCAGCTCACACCAGGGCCCCTCGATAGAGCAGTACTTC,CASSSHQGPSIEQYF
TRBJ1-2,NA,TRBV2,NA,TGTGCCAGCAGGTCCGGGGGAGACTCTAACTATGGCTACACCTTC,CASRSGGDSNYGYTF
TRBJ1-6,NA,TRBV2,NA,TGTGCCAGCAGCGGGCGGCAAATAAATAATTCACCCCTCCACTTT,CASSGRQINNSPLHF
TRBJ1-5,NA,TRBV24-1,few,TGTGCCACCAGTGAGGGCCGGGGCAATCAGCCCCAGCATTTT,CATSEGRGNQPQHF
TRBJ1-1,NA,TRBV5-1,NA,TGCGCCAGCAGCTTGGCCCCCGGTACTGAAGCTTTCTTT,CASSLAPGTEAFF
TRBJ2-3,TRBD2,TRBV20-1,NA,TGCAGTGCTAGAGATCCCCCCGTTAGCGGGACAGATACGCAGTATTTT,CSARDPPVSGTDTQYF
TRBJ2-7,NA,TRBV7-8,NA,TGTGCCAGCAGCTTAGCCGGGACTGGCTACGAGCAGTACTTC,CASSLAGTGYEQYF
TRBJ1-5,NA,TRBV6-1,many,TGTGCCAGCAGTGCAAATAGCAATCAGCCCCAGCATTTT,CASSANSNQPQHF
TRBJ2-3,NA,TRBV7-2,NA,TGTGCCAGCAGCCCAAGATCTAGTGCTGGAACGCAGTATTTT,CASSPRSSAGTQYF
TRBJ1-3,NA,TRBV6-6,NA,TGTGCCAGCATACAAAGGGGGGGCTCTGGAAACACCATATATTTT,CASIQRGGSGNTIYF
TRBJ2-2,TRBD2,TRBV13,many,TGTGCCAGCACCTCTAGCGGGAGAACCTCGAGGACCGGGGAGCTGTTTTTT,CASTSSGRTSRTGELFF
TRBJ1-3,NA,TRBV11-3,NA,TGTGCCAGCAGCCCTAGCATGGCTGGAAACACCATATATTTT,CASSPSMAGNTIYF
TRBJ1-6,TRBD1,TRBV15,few,TGTGCCACCAGCCCTAGGACAGGGGGGAATTCACCCCTCCACTTT,CATSPRTGGNSPLHF
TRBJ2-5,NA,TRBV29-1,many,TGCAGCGTTGATAGGCTAGTGGGCACCCAGTACTTC,CSVDRLVGTQYF
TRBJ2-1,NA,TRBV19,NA,TGTGCCAGTAGTATCGGAACTAGGGTCTACAATGAGCAGTTCTTC,CASSIGTRVYNEQFF
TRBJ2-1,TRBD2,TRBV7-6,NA,TGTGCCAGCAGCTTAGGGGGTGGCGGGGGGTACAATGAGCAGTTCTTC,CASSLGGGGGYNEQFF
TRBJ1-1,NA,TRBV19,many,TGTGCCAGTAGTTTTGGGGGCCAGACTGAAGCTTTCTTT,CASSFGGQTEAFF
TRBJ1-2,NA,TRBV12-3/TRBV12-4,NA,TGTGCCAGCGGTCAGGGCGACAGAATATACTATGGCTACACCTTC,CASGQGDRIYYGYTF
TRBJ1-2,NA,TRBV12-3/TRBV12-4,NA,TGTGCCAGCACCTGGGGCAGTGGCTACACCTTC,CASTWGSGYTF
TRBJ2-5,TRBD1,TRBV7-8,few,TGTGCCAGCAGCACGGACAGGGGAGAGACCCAGTACTTC,CASSTDRGETQYF
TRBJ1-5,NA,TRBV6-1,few,TGTGCCAGCAGTAAAGACCTAAGTAATCAGCCCCAGCATTTT,CASSKDLSNQPQHF
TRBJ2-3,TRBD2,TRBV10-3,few,TGTGCCATCAGTGAAGTCTCAAGGGGCAGCGGGGGGCACCGGGCAGATACGCAGTATTTT,CAISEVSRGSGGHRADTQYF
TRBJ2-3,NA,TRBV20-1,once,TGCAGTGCTCTTAACGTAGGGGGAGTGGATACGCAGTATTTT,CSALNVGGVDTQYF
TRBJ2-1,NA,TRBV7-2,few,TGTGCCAGCAGCTTACGGTTCGGGTTTGGTTACAATGAGCAGTTCTTC,CASSLRFGFGYNEQFF
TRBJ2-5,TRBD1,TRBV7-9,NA,TGTGCCAGCAGCTTGGTCGATTCGGACAGGGCAAAACAGTACTTC,CASSLVDSDRAKQYF
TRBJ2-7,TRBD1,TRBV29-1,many,TGCAGCGTTGAAGATTGGGGGGACAGGAGCCGATCCTACGAGCAGTACTTC,CSVEDWGDRSRSYEQYF
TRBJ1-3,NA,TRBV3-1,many,TGTGCCAGCAAGGCTGACGGAAACACCATATATTTT,CASKADGNTIYF
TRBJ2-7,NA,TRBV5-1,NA,TGCGCCAGCAGCTCAGACACCGGGATCCTCTCCTACGAGCAGTACTTC,CASSSDTGILSYEQYF
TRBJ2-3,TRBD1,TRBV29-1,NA,TGCAGCGTTGAAGATCGCACTCCCGGGACAGGCCGCGGGGATACGCAGTATTTT,CSVEDRTPGTGRGDTQYF
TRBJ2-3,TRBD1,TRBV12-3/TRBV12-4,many,TGTGCCAGCAGTTCCGGACAGGGGGTGTCAGATACGCAGTATTTT,CASSSGQGVSDTQYF
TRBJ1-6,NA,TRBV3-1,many,TGTGCCAGCAGCCAAGTAATTGGGTCACCCCTCCACTTT,CASSQVIGSPLHF
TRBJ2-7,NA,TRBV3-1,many,TGTGCCAGCAGCCAAGAGTGGGGAGGCTACGAGCAGTACTTC,CASSQEWGGYEQYF
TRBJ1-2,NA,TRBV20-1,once,TGCAGTGCTAGGGACCCAAATAACTATGGCTACACCTTC,CSARDPNNYGYTF
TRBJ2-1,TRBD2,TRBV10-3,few,TGTGCCATCAGTGGCGGGACTAGCGGCGGCAATGAGCAGTTCTTC,CAISGGTSGGNEQFF
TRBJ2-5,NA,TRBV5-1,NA,TGTGCCAGCAGCTCCTACGAATTGGGGGGCCGAGAGACCCAGTACTTC,CASSSYELGGRETQYF
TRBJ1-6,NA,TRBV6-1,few,TGTGCCAGCAGTCCCCAGACAGGAAACAATTCACCCCTCCACTTT,CASSPQTGNNSPLHF
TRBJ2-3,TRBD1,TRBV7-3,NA,TGTGCCAGCAGCTTAGGACAGGGCGCGTACGGGGTCACAGATACGCAGTATTTT,CASSLGQGAYGVTDTQYF
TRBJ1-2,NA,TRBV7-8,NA,TGTGCCAGCAGCGTAGGTGCAGGATATGGCTACACCTTC,CASSVGAGYGYTF
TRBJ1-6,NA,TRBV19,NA,TGTGCCAGTAGTATAGCGGGGGGTGATTTACCCCTCCACTTT,CASSIAGGDLPLHF